This T cell receptor (beta chain) was sequenced in a study of T cells in Graves' hyperthyroidism and ophthalmopathy. Study results and caveats: A model using 13 V-J features told ophthalmopathy apart from stable hyperthyroidism.

CDR3 length equals 17 residues. V gave up 0 bases and J gave up 6 bases; unmatched junction bases: 11. Germline-derived CDR1 and CDR2 are LNHNV and YYDKDF (reference sequence). At least ten counts were recorded for this clonotype. As yet, its antigen is unknown. Uncontrolled infection, other autoimmune disease, pregnancy or lactation disqualified patients from enrolment. RNA transcripts provided the source from which TCR beta CDR3 regions were amplified. First-round RT-PCR with HTBI primers amplified the TCR CDR3 region. TCRdb recomputed calls from the multiplex PCR reads with MiXCR, one row per CDR3 protein. Of 500,000 to 800,000 distinct CDR3 sequences in the sample, approximately 15% are singletons; the top ten hold around an eighth.

The chain uses TRBV15 and TRBJ2-5; 9 positions agree with TRBD2. Sequencing input: blood. The origin of this receptor is a woman between 45 and 60 years old with Graves' ophthalmopathy. The CDR3 sequence is CATSRDRLGTSPKTQYF. The CDR3 bases are TGTGCCACCAGCAGAGATCGCCTGGGGACTAGCCCCAAGACCCAGTACTTC.